These 29 T cell receptor beta chains originate from one sample sequenced in a study of regulatory T cells in long-lasting Graves disease. Construction of the TCR beta libraries employed iRepertoire HTBI primers in conjunction with Arm-PCR of CDR3 regions. TCRdb reprocessed the multiplex PCR reads with MiXCR, giving one entry per CDR3 protein. Of almost 350,000 distinct CDR3 sequences listed, about 18% were seen once; the top ten hold 29%. Time point indicated: persistent/refractory GD, antithyroid drugs over 5 years with positive TRAb. PBMCs were the source of the RNA used for TCR sequencing. This material consisted of peripheral blood mononuclear cells (PBMCs), taken when the disease was refractory, from a patient treated with antithyroid drugs. Every receptor here comes from a female donor with Graves disease.

This clonotype was seen ten or more times. J is TRBJ1-2 and V is TRBV24-1; D gene ambiguous. Germline CDR1 KGHDR, CDR2 SFDVKD. The CDR3 is 13 residues long. Trimming removed 3 bases from V and 4 bases from J, with 8 bases in between. CDR3 coding DNA: TGTGCCACCAGTGATGTGGGATTCTATGGCTACACCTTC. Its translation is CATSDVGFYGYTF.

This clonotype has a count of ten or more. The gene calls are TRBV20-1 and TRBJ2-7; 8 nucleotides agree with TRBD2. In germline, CDR1 is DFQATT, CDR2 SNEGSKA (reference sequence). The CDR3 has 15 residues. Trimming removed 0 bases from V and 2 bases from J; junction bases left unmatched: 6. CDR3 in amino acids: CSARDAVAGTYEQYF. The CDR3 nucleotides read TGCAGTGCTAGAGATGCGGTAGCGGGGACCTACGAGCAGTACTTC.

In this sample, this clonotype turned up many times. V usage is TRBV28 and J usage is TRBJ1-4, with no clear D. Germline lookup yields CDR1 MDHEN and CDR2 SYDVKM. The CDR3 sequence is 16 residues long. Trimming pared 2 bases from V and 8 bases from J, leaving 18 bases between. CDR3 region: CASSLRIWVGGEKLFF. The CDR3 DNA sequence: TGTGCCAGCAGTTTAAGAATCTGGGTAGGAGGGGAAAAACTGTTTTTT.

This clonotype was seen more than once but under ten times. The gene calls are TRBV19 and TRBJ1-5; tentatively, D is TRBD1 (5 bases). Germline CDR1 is LNHDA and CDR2 is SQIVND (reference sequence). The V end was cut by 4 bases, the J end by 5 bases, with 9 bases between. CDR3 length: 13 residues. The CDR3 DNA sequence: TGTGCCAGTAGTAAGACAGCGGATCAGCCCCAGCATTTT. Translating it yields CASSKTADQPQHF.

This clonotype has a handful of counts. The chain recombines TRBV5-1 with TRBJ1-2; 8 positions match TRBD1. Germline CDR1 is SGHRS and CDR2 is YFSETQ. V shed 2 bases and J 5 bases; nucleotides not matched to a gene: 8. The CDR3 spans 15 residues. In DNA, the CDR3 is TGCGCCAGCAGCTTCGGCGACAGGGGCGGATATGGCTACACCTTC. It is translated as CASSFGDRGGYGYTF.

This clonotype was seen ten or more times. The J gene is TRBJ2-7, the V gene TRBV28, with TRBD2 matching over 10 bases. The CDR3 runs 13 residues. Germline trimming cut 7 bases from V and 3 bases from J; bases unmatched to any gene: 3. Germline CDR1 MDHEN, CDR2 SYDVKM. CDR3 region: CASTRTSGYEQYF. The CDR3 DNA is TGTGCCAGCACCCGGACTAGCGGCTACGAGCAGTACTTC. Based on the CDR3 plus reference TRBV28 and TRBJ2-7, the full variable domain is DVKVTQSSRYLVKRTGEKVFLECVQDMDHENMFWYRQDPGLGLRLIYFSYDVKMKEKGDIPEGYSVSREKKERFSLILESASTNQTSMYLCASTRTSGYEQYFGPGTRLTVT.

At least ten counts were recorded for this clonotype. The V gene is TRBV6-1, the J gene TRBJ1-5; weak D call: TRBD1 (5 bases). This CDR3 has 13 amino acids. V was cut by 7 bases and J by 6 bases, with 13 bases left in between. The germline V gene encodes CDR1 MNHNS and CDR2 SASEGT. The CDR3 region is CASTLTGGQPQHF. The CDR3 DNA is TGTGCCAGCACTCTAACGGGGGGTCAGCCCCAGCATTTT.

This clonotype showed up many times. This chain links TRBV7-9 with TRBJ1-1, with 8 bases matching TRBD1. The CDR3 contains 14 residues. Germline CDR1 reads SEHNR; CDR2 reads FQNEAQ (reference sequence). Trimming took 3 bases from V and 5 from J; bases not matched to a gene: 5. The CDR3 spells CASSLGRGPTEAFF. The CDR3 DNA follows: TGTGCCAGCAGCTTGGGCAGGGGGCCGACTGAAGCTTTCTTT. The whole variable domain, filled in from reference TRBV7-9 and TRBJ1-1, reads DTGVSQNPRHKITKRGQNVTFRCDPISEHNRLYWYRQTLGQGPEFLTYFQNEAQLEKSRLLSDRFSAERPKGSFSTLEIQRTEQGDSAMYLCASSLGRGPTEAFFGQGTRLTVV.

This clonotype was seen many times. The V and J genes are TRBV5-6 and TRBJ2-5, with 8 bases lining up with TRBD2. The germline V gene encodes CDR1 SGHDT and CDR2 YYEEEE. The CDR3 has 15 amino acids. V dropped 4 bases and J dropped 6; count of bases not matched to a gene: 11. The CDR3 spells CASSTERLATKTQYF. Written as DNA, the CDR3 is TGTGCCAGCAGCACGGAGCGACTAGCGACGAAGACCCAGTACTTC.

The V call is TRBV12-3 or TRBV12-4, the J call TRBJ1-1, with D possibly being TRBD1 (5 bases). The CDR3 is made up of 16 amino acids. V lost 5 bases to trimming and J lost 3 bases, with 19 bases between them. CDR3 coding DNA: TGTGCCAGCAGTCTCCCTCCAGGGAAGCGGGACACTGAAGCTTTCTTT. Protein product: CASSLPPGKRDTEAFF.

The chain recombines TRBV6-9 with TRBJ1-2, with D possibly TRBD1 on 6 matching bases. Germline-derived CDR1 and CDR2 are MNHGY and SVAAGI. This CDR3 is built from 14 residues. Between the trimmed V and J ends, which lost 3 bases and 4 bases, there was a span of 12 bases. The CDR3 nucleotides are TGTGCCAGCAGTTACGGGGACAAGATCTATGGCTACACCTTC. Amino acids: CASSYGDKIYGYTF.

This clonotype has at least ten counts. The V call is TRBV6-6, the J call TRBJ1-2, with D possibly TRBD1 on 6 matching bases. Trimming cost V 0 bases and J 3 bases, with 11 bases left between them. CDR3 length: 15 residues. From germline, CDR1 is MNHNY and CDR2 SVGAGI (reference sequence). CDR3 amino acids: CASSYSTGGDYGYTF. The CDR3 DNA is TGTGCCAGCAGTTACTCGACAGGCGGGGACTATGGCTACACCTTC.

This clonotype was seen many times. The V gene is TRBV29-1, the J gene TRBJ1-1; 10 nucleotides agree with TRBD1. CDR1 is SQVTM, CDR2 ANQGSEA, per germline. The CDR3 is 15 amino acids. With 4 bases clipped from V and 3 bases from J, the junction kept 8 bases outside the gene matches. In nucleotides, the CDR3 is TGCAGCGTTGCTTCCCCCGGGACAGGGGACACTGAAGCTTTCTTT. It specifies CSVASPGTGDTEAFF.

The sample holds many counts of this clonotype. The chain uses TRBV12-3 or TRBV12-4 and TRBJ2-6; 10 bases map to TRBD2. This CDR3 region has 19 residues. The V gene end was trimmed by 4 bases and the J gene end by 0 bases; junction bases not matched to a gene: 9. The CDR3 reads CASSYEYSGRSSGANVLTF. Here the CDR3 DNA reads TGTGCCAGCAGTTACGAATATAGCGGGAGGAGCTCTGGGGCCAACGTCCTGACTTTC.

This clonotype was counted many times. The chain has TRBV12-3 or TRBV12-4 and TRBJ1-4; perhaps TRBD1 as D (5 bases). This CDR3 is built from 13 residues. The germline V and J ends were trimmed by 7 bases and 8 bases, with 14 bases remaining between them. The chain's CDR3 is CASTLRGSEKLFF. In nucleotides, the CDR3 is TGTGCCAGCACCTTGAGGGGCAGCGAAAAACTGTTTTTT.

This clonotype was counted ten times or more. This chain links TRBV6-5 with TRBJ2-5; TRBD2 aligns across 8 bases. Looked up from germline, CDR1 is MNHEY and CDR2 is SVGAGI. The trim removed 2 bases at V and 4 bases at J, leaving 0 bases unmatched. CDR3 length equals 13 residues. The CDR3 reads CASSYLAGETQYF. The CDR3 DNA is TGTGCCAGCAGTTACCTAGCGGGAGAGACCCAGTACTTC.

This clonotype has at least ten counts. The V call is TRBV3-1, the J call TRBJ2-5; D gene ambiguous. Trimming removed 6 bases at V and 2 bases at J, with 10 bases between. The CDR3 extends over 13 amino acids. Germline-derived CDR1 and CDR2 are LGHDT and YNNKEL (reference sequence). CDR3: CASRGNWQETQYF. For the CDR3, the DNA is TGTGCCAGCAGGGGGAATTGGCAAGAGACCCAGTACTTC.

V is TRBV4-2 and J is TRBJ1-6; no firm D call. Germline V gene sequence: CDR1 LGHNA, CDR2 YNFKEQ. The CDR3 runs to 16 residues. Trimming cost V 0 bases and J 7 bases, with 13 bases left between them. CDR3 nucleotides: TGTGCCAGCAGCCAAGATTTAGGACGTCCAAATTCACCCCTCCACTTT. This codes for CASSQDLGRPNSPLHF.

The chain is built from TRBV28 and TRBJ2-5; 8 bases are a match to TRBD2. The CDR3 is 13 amino acids. V shed 6 bases and J 3 bases; nucleotides not matched to a gene: 3. Per germline, CDR1 MDHEN and CDR2 SYDVKM. CDR3 coding DNA: TGTGCCAGCAGCTCGGGACTAGAAGAGACCCAGTACTTC. Protein sequence: CASSSGLEETQYF.

This clonotype was detected ten times or more. The chain joins TRBV24-1 to TRBJ2-1; TRBD1 or TRBD2 may be the D gene (5 bases each). Per the germline V gene, CDR1 is KGHDR and CDR2 is SFDVKD. The V end was cut by 2 bases, the J end by 0 bases, with 19 bases between. The CDR3 covers 19 residues. CDR3 nucleotides: TGTGCCACCAGTGATTCAATTAGAGGGGCCCTTAGCTCCTACAATGAGCAGTTCTTC. This codes for CATSDSIRGALSSYNEQFF.

The J gene is TRBJ1-3, the V gene TRBV20-1, with TRBD1 as a possible D gene (6 bases). V was cut by 0 bases and J by 2 bases, with 17 bases left in between. This CDR3 spans 17 amino acids. Germline lookup yields CDR1 DFQATT and CDR2 SNEGSKA (reference sequence). CDR3 DNA: TGCAGTGCTAGAGATGTGGACTCCGGGGGGCCTGGAAACACCATATATTTT. Its protein is CSARDVDSGGPGNTIYF.

Concerning this clonotype itself: This could be a read error, since a much larger clone is one nucleotide away. This chain uses TRBV6-1 with TRBJ2-7, with D hard to call. The CDR3 contains 12 residues. Trimming took 5 bases from V and 5 from J, leaving 10 bases between them. Germline CDR1 is MNHNS and CDR2 is SASEGT. The CDR3 reads CASSHPGHEQYF. CDR3 DNA: TGTGCCAGCAGTCACCCTGGCCACGAGCAGTACTTC.

This clonotype turned up a few times. V and J are TRBV30 and TRBJ2-7; D not resolved. The germline V gene has CDR1 GTSNPN and CDR2 SVGIG (reference sequence). CDR3 length: 13 amino acids. Deletions cut 0 bases from V and 0 bases from J, with 6 bases between. The CDR3: CAWSVYNSYEQYF. CDR3 sequence (DNA): TGTGCCTGGAGTGTATATAACTCCTACGAGCAGTACTTC.

The chain links TRBV9 to TRBJ2-3, with D perhaps matching TRBD2 (6 bases). The CDR3 contains 12 residues. V lost 5 bases, J lost 3 bases, and 7 bases lay in between. The germline gives CDR1 SGDLS, CDR2 YYNGEE. CDR3 region: CASRGLTDTQYF. DNA of the CDR3: TGTGCCAGCAGGGGACTTACAGATACGCAGTATTTT.

In its sample, this clonotype was seen a few times. The chain uses TRBV25-1 and TRBJ1-2; TRBD1 is a possible D gene (5 bases). Germline loops: CDR1 MGHDK, CDR2 SYGVNS. Trimming pared 8 bases from V and 8 bases from J, leaving 15 bases between. The CDR3 loop spans 12 amino acids. CDR3 DNA sequence: TGTGCCAGCTACCAGGGAACTTGGGGCTACACCTTC. Its translation is CASYQGTWGYTF.

The CDR3 loop is CASSFSRLATNEKLFF. CDR3 bases: TGTGCCAGCAGCTTCTCTAGACTTGCAACTAATGAAAAACTGTTTTTT. This chain uses TRBV7-8 with TRBJ1-4; D is unresolved. The germline CDR1 and CDR2 sequences are SGHVS and FQNEAQ. The CDR3 has 16 residues. V lost 3 bases to trimming and J lost 0 bases, with 11 bases between them.

This chain joins TRBV10-1 and TRBJ2-5; 10 bases are a match to TRBD1. The V gene end was trimmed by 6 bases and the J gene end by 2 bases; junction bases not matched to a gene: 9. The CDR3 covers 16 residues. Per the germline V gene, CDR1 is WNHNN and CDR2 is SYGVQD (reference sequence). The CDR3 bases are TGCGCCAGCAGAAATAACCGGGACAGGGGACAAGAGACCCAGTACTTC. Amino acid sequence: CASRNNRDRGQETQYF.

In this sample, this clonotype turned up a few times. The genes are TRBV7-2 and TRBJ1-6; D is unclear. The CDR3 has 13 amino acids. V lost 0 bases to trimming and J lost 9 bases, with 6 bases between them. Germline V gene data show CDR1 as SGHTA and CDR2 as FQGNSA. This chain's CDR3 is CASSLARSSPLHF. The CDR3 DNA reads as TGTGCCAGCAGCTTAGCGCGTAGTTCACCCCTCCACTTT. The full variable domain, its missing parts supplied by reference TRBV7-2 and TRBJ1-6, is GAGVSQSPSNKVTEKGKDVELRCDPISGHTALYWYRQSLGQGLEFLIYFQGNSAPDKSGLPSDRFSAERTGGSVSTLTIQRTQQEDSAVYLCASSLARSSPLHFGNGTRLTVT.

This clonotype came up a few times. The J gene is TRBJ2-2, the V gene TRBV5-1; 8 bases match TRBD2. The junction had 10 bases not matched to a gene; V was cut back by 0 bases and J by 3 bases. CDR3 length equals 18 residues. The V gene's germline CDR1 is SGHRS and CDR2 YFSETQ. CDR3 bases: TGCGCCAGCAGCTTGGGGGCTAGCGGGCTGAGGTACACCGGGGAGCTGTTTTTT. Amino acid sequence: CASSLGASGLRYTGELFF.